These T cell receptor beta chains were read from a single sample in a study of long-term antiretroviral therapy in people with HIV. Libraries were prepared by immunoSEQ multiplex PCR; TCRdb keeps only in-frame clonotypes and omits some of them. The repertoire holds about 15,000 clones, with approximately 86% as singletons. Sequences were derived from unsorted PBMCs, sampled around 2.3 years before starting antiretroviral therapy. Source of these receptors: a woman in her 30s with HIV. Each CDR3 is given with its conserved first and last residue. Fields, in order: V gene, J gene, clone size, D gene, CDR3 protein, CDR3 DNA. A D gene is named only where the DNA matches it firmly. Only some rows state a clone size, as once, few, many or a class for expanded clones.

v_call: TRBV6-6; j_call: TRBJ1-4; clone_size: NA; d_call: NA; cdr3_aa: CASSYGGGGGNEKLFF; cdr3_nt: TGTGCCAGCAGTTACGGCGGAGGGGGGGGTAATGAAAAACTGTTTTTT
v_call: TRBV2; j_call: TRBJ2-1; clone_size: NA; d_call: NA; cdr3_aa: CASRWTQPTEQFF; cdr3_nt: TGTGCCAGCAGATGGACTCAACCTACTGAGCAGTTCTTC
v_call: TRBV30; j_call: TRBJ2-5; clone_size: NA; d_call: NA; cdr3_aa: CAWSFGGGKQETQYF; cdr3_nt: TGTGCCTGGAGTTTCGGTGGGGGGAAGCAAGAGACCCAGTACTTC
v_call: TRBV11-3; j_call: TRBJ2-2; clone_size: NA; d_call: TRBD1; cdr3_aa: CASSSRPRQGATTGELFF; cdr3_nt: TGTGCCAGCAGCTCCAGGCCCCGGCAGGGGGCGACCACCGGGGAGCTGTTTTTT
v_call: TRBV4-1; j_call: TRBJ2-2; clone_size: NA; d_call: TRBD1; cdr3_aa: CASSQEQGADTGELFF; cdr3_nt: TGCGCCAGCAGCCAAGAACAGGGGGCTGACACCGGGGAGCTGTTTTTT
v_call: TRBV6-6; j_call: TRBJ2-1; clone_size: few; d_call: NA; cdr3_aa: CASSYVTSNEQFF; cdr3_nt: TGTGCCAGCAGTTACGTAACTAGTAATGAGCAGTTCTTC
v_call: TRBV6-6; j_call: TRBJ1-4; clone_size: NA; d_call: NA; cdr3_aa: CASSLIQAWPNEKLFF; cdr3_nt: TGTGCCAGCAGTCTTATTCAGGCTTGGCCTAATGAAAAACTGTTTTTT
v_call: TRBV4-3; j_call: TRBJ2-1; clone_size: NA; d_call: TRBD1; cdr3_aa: CASSQRTGSRQFF; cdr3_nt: TGCGCCAGCAGCCAACGGACAGGGTCACGCCAGTTCTTC
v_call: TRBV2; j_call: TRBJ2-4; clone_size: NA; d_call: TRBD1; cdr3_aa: CASRLDRGPAKNIQYF; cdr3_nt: TGTGCCAGCAGGTTGGACAGGGGGCCGGCCAAAAACATTCAGTACTTC
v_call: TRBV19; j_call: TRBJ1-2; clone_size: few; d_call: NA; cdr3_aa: CASSIAGALYGYTF; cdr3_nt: TGTGCCAGTAGTATAGCAGGGGCCCTCTATGGCTACACCTTC
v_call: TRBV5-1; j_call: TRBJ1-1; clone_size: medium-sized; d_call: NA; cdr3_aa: CASSRDVRREAFF; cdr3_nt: TGCGCCAGCAGCCGGGACGTCAGAAGGGAAGCTTTCTTT
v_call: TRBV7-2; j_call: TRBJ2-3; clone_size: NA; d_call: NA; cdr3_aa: CASSAQRTDTQYF; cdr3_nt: TGTGCCAGCAGCGCACAGCGCACAGATACGCAGTATTTT
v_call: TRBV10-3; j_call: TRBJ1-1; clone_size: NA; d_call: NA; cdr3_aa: CAISESQGEAFF; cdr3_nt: TGTGCCATCAGTGAATCGCAGGGTGAAGCTTTCTTT
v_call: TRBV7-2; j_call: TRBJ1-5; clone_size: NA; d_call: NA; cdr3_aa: CASSFMGASNQPQHF; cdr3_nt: TGTGCCAGCAGCTTCATGGGGGCGAGCAATCAGCCCCAGCATTTT
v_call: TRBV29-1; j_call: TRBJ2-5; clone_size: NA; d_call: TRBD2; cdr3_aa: CSVDATSGGLQETQYF; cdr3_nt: TGCAGCGTTGATGCGACAAGCGGGGGCTTACAAGAGACCCAGTACTTC
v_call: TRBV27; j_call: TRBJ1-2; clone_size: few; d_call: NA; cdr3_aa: CASSRGHSLEYYGYTF; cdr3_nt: TGTGCCAGCAGTAGAGGGCATTCCCTCGAGTACTATGGCTACACCTTC
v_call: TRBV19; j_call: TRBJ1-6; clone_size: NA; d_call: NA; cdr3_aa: CASSPSASSYNSPLHF; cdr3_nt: TGTGCCAGTAGTCCTTCAGCGAGCTCCTATAATTCACCCCTCCACTTT
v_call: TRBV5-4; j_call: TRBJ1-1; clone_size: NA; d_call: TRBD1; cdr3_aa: CASSLGGQFGNTEAFF; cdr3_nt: TGTGCCAGCAGCTTGGGGGGACAGTTCGGGAACACTGAAGCTTTCTTT
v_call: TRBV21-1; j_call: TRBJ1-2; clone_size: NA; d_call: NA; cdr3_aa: CASSKPTTVGQGAQWDYGYTF; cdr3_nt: NA
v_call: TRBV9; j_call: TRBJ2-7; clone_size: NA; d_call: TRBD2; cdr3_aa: CASSPTSGNYEQYF; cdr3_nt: TGTGCCAGCAGCCCGACTAGCGGAAACTACGAGCAGTACTTC
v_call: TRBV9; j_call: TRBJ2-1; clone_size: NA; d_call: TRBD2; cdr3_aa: CASSALSSGSYNEQFF; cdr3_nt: TGTGCCAGCAGCGCCCTGTCCAGCGGGAGCTACAATGAGCAGTTCTTC
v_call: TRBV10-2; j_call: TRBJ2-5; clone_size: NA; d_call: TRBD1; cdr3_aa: CASSVGTGVGGAETQYF; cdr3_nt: TGCGCCAGCAGTGTAGGAACAGGGGTAGGCGGTGCGGAGACCCAGTACTTC
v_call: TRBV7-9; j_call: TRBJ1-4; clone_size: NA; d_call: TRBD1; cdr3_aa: CASSLGSTGGNEKLFF; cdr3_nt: TGTGCCAGCAGCTTAGGGTCGACAGGGGGGAATGAAAAACTGTTTTTT
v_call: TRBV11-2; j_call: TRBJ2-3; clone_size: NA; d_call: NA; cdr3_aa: CASTPDSVPSTDTQYF; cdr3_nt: TGTGCCAGCACCCCCGACTCAGTACCTAGCACAGATACGCAGTATTTT
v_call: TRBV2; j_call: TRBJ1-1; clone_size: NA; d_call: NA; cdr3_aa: CASSERKAFF; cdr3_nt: TGTGCCAGCAGTGAAAGGAAAGCTTTCTTT
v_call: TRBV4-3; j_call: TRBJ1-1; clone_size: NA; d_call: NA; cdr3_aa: CASSQVGGLGEAFF; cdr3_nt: TGCGCCAGCAGCCAAGTAGGGGGGCTCGGTGAAGCTTTCTTT
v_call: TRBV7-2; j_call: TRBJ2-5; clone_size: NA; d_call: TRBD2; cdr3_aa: CASTTGRVWETQYF; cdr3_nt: TGTGCCAGCACCACCGGGAGGGTTTGGGAGACCCAGTACTTC
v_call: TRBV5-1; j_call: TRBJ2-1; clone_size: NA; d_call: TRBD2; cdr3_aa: CASSTGTSGGAGQFF; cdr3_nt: TGCGCCAGCAGTACCGGGACTAGCGGGGGGGCCGGGCAGTTCTTC
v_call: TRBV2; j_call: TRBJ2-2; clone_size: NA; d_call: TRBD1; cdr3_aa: CASSEEGAPTGELFF; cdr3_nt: TGTGCCAGCAGTGAAGAGGGGGCGCCCACCGGGGAGCTGTTTTTT
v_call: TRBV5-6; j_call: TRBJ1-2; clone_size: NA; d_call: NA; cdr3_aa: CASTDLMNYGYTF; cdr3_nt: TGTGCCAGCACGGACCTTATGAACTATGGCTACACCTTC
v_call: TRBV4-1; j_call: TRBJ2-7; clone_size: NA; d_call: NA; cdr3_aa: CASSRGVMDNAYEQYF; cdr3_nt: TGCGCCAGCAGCCGGGGGGTTATGGACAACGCCTACGAGCAGTACTTC
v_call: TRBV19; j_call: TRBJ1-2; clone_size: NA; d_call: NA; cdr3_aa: CASTRAGINHGYTF; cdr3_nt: TGTGCCAGTACACGGGCAGGAATTAATCATGGCTACACCTTC
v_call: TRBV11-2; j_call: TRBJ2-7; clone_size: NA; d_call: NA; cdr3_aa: CASSVGASALYEQYF; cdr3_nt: TGTGCCAGCAGCGTAGGGGCTAGCGCACTCTACGAGCAGTACTTC
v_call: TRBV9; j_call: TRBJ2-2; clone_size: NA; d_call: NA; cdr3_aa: CASSVKGGGQSYTGELFF; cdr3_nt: TGTGCCAGCAGCGTAAAGGGGGGGGGACAGAGTTACACCGGGGAGCTGTTTTTT
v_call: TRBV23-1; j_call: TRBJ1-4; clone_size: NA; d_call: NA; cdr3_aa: CASSQSTQHGRGLGF; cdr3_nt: TGCGCCAGCAGTCAATCGACCCAACATGGCAGGGGCCTTGGTTTT
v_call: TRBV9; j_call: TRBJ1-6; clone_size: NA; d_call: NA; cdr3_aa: CASSVAAAEHSPLHF; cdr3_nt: TGTGCCAGCAGCGTAGCAGCGGCGGAACATTCACCCCTCCACTTT
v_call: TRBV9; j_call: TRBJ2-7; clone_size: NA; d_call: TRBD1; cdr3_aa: CASSTLPGTGEGRQYF; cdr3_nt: TGTGCCAGCAGCACATTACCCGGGACAGGGGAAGGTCGGCAGTACTTC
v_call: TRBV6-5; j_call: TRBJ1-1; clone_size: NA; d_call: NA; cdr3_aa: CASFFGQKAFF; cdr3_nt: TGTGCCAGCTTTTTTGGACAGAAAGCTTTCTTT
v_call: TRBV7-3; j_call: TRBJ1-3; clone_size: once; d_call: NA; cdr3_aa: CASSVTTGHGNTIYF; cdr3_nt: TGTGCCAGCAGCGTCACAACAGGGCATGGAAACACCATATATTTT
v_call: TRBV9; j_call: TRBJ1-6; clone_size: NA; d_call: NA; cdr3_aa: CASSVGGRDNSPLHF; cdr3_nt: TGTGCCAGCAGCGTAGGGGGCAGGGATAATTCACCCCTCCACTTT
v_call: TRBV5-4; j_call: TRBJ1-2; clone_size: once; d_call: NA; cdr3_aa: CASSPWTVNYGYTF; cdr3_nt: TGTGCCAGCAGCCCGTGGACAGTTAACTATGGCTACACCTTC
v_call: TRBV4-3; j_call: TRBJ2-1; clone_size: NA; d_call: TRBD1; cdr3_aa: CASSQEADRVAYNEQFF; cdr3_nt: TGCGCCAGCAGCCAAGAAGCTGACAGGGTGGCCTACAATGAGCAGTTCTTC
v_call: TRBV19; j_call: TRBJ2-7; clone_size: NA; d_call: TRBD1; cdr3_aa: CASSIGQGYEQYF; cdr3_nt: TGTGCCAGTAGTATCGGACAGGGGTACGAGCAGTACTTC
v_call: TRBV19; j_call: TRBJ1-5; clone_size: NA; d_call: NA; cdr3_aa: CASTKGTFNQPQHF; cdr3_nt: TGTGCCAGTACAAAGGGGACTTTCAATCAGCCCCAGCATTTT
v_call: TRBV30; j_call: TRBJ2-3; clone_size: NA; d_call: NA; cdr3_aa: CAITGGGTDTQYF; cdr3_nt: TGTGCAATAACAGGGGGGGGGACAGATACGCAGTATTTT
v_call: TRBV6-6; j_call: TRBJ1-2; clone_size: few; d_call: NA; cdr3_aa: CASTDRQNPNYGYTF; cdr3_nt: TGTGCCAGCACCGATCGACAGAACCCTAACTATGGCTACACCTTC
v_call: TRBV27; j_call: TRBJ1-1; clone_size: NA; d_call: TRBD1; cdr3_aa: CASSRDRGVYTEAFF; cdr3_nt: TGTGCCAGCAGTCGGGACAGGGGAGTCTACACTGAAGCTTTCTTT
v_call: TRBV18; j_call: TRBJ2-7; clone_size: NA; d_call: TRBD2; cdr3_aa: CASSPTTGGGSYEQYF; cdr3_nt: TGTGCCAGCTCACCTACAACGGGGGGTGGCTCCTACGAGCAGTACTTC
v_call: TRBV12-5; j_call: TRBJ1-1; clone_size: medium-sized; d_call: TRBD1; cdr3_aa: CASGSGGTANTEAFF; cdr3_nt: TGTGCTAGTGGTTCGGGCGGGACAGCTAACACTGAAGCTTTCTTT
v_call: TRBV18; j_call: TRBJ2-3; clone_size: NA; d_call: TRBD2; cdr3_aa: CASSPVLAGGLSTDTQYF; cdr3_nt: TGTGCCAGCTCACCAGTCCTAGCGGGGGGCCTTAGCACAGATACGCAGTATTTT
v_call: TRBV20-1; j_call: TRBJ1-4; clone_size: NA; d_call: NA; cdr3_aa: CSARGGEKLFF; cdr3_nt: TGCAGTGCTAGAGGTGGAGAAAAACTGTTTTTT
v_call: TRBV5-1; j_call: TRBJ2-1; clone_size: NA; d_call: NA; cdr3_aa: CASSHGTATYNEQFF; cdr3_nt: TGCGCCAGCAGTCATGGAACAGCCACCTACAATGAGCAGTTCTTC
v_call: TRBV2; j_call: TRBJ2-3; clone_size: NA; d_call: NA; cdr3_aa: CASSRSTDTQYF; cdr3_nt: TGTGCCAGCAGCCGCAGTACAGATACGCAGTATTTT
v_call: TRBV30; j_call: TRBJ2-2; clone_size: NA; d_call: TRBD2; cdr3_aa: CAWIRGLLAGGHTGELFF; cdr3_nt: TGTGCCTGGATCAGAGGGCTTTTGGCGGGGGGGCACACCGGGGAGCTGTTTTTT
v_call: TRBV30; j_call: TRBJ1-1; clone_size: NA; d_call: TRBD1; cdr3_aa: CAWSLDREGTEAFF; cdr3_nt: TGTGCCTGGAGTTTGGACAGGGAAGGCACTGAAGCTTTCTTT
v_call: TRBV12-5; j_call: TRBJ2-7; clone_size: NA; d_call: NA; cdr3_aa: CASGFPQGSEQYF; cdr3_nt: TGTGCTAGTGGTTTTCCCCAGGGTTCCGAGCAGTACTTC
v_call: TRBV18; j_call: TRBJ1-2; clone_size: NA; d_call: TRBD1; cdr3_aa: CASSPPTGQGGDYGYTF; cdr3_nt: TGTGCCAGCTCACCACCGACCGGACAGGGAGGCGACTATGGCTACACCTTC
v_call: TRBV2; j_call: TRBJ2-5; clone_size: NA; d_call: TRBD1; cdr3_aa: CASSGQGGETQYF; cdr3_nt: TGTGCCAGCAGCGGACAGGGCGGAGAGACCCAGTACTTC
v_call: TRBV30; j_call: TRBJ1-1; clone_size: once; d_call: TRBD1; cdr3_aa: CAWTLRQGANTEAFF; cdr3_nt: TGTGCCTGGACCCTTCGCCAGGGGGCGAACACTGAAGCTTTCTTT
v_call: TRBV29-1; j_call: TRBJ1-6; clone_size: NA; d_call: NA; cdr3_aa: CSVGEDYNSPLHF; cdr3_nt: TGCAGCGTAGGGGAGGACTATAATTCACCCCTCCACTTT